The 11 T cell receptor beta chains below all came from one sample that was sequenced in a study of CD8+CD57+ T cells in acquired aplastic anemia. For CDR3 and TCR beta VDJ profiling, genomic DNA was the template used. TCRdb ran MiXCR on the reads and lists one entry per CDR3 protein. Of about 190,000 distinct CDR3 sequences listed, less than 65% are singletons. Sequenced sample: sorted CD4+, CD8+, or CD8+CD57+ T cells (not recorded which) from PBMCs. The receptors originated from a human donor in good health, serving as a control.

This clonotype was recorded many times. The chain joins TRBV11-2 to TRBJ2-5, with 8 bases that match TRBD1. Germline values: CDR1 SGHAT, CDR2 FQNNGV. The V gene end was trimmed by 2 bases and the J gene end by 5 bases; junction bases not matched to a gene: 4. The CDR3 covers 14 residues. The CDR3 DNA follows: TGTGCCAGCAGCTTACAGGGGGCGCAGGAGACCCAGTACTTC. It translates to CASSLQGAQETQYF.

This chain connects TRBV11-2 to TRBJ1-2, with 10 bases matching TRBD1. Germline-derived CDR1 and CDR2 are SGHAT and FQNNGV. J lost 3 bases, V lost 5 bases, and 12 bases had no gene match. The CDR3 has 17 residues. CDR3 loop: CASSPGTGVVVDYGYTF. The CDR3 nucleotides read TGTGCCAGCAGCCCGGGGACAGGGGTGGTCGTCGACTATGGCTACACCTTC.

This clonotype has a count of ten or more. This chain uses TRBV7-8 with TRBJ1-1, with a weak D call TRBD1 (5 bases). Trimming removed 5 bases at V and 0 bases at J, with 13 bases between. The CDR3 length is 15 residues. Germline loops: CDR1 SGHVS, CDR2 FQNEAQ. CDR3 DNA sequence: TGTGCCAGCAGCACCCAGACAGAATTGAACACTGAAGCTTTCTTT. Its translation is CASSTQTELNTEAFF.

The chain uses TRBV5-4 and TRBJ1-6; TRBD1 matches at 8 bases. V gave up 2 bases and J gave up 8 bases; unmatched junction bases: 3. CDR1 is SGHNT, CDR2 YYREEE, per germline (reference sequence). The CDR3 is made up of 14 amino acids. The DNA of the CDR3 is TGTGCCAGCAGCTTACAGGGGGTCTATTCACCCCTCCACTTT. Amino acid sequence: CASSLQGVYSPLHF.

This clonotype was observed many times. V gene TRBV6-5 combines with J gene TRBJ1-5; 7 positions agree with TRBD1. The junction had 5 bases not matched to a gene; V was cut back by 6 bases and J by 3 bases. This CDR3 comprises 14 residues. CDR1 and CDR2 (germline): MNHEY, SVGAGI. The CDR3 bases are TGTGCCAGCAGGTTGACAGGGCTCAATCAGCCCCAGCATTTT. Residues: CASRLTGLNQPQHF.

This clonotype was seen more than once but under ten times. This chain connects TRBV10-1 to TRBJ2-7; 8 bases are a match to TRBD1. In germline, CDR1 is WNHNN, CDR2 SYGVQD (reference sequence). The length of the CDR3 is 15 residues. After removal of 6 bases from V and 2 bases from J, the junction contained 9 bases not matched to a gene. In nucleotides, the CDR3 is TGCGCCAGCAGCGAGGGACAGGAATTCCCCTACGAGCAGTACTTC. Translated: CASSEGQEFPYEQYF.

This clonotype was found many times. The chain joins TRBV24-1 to TRBJ2-1, with 7 bases aligning to TRBD2. Germline values: CDR1 KGHDR, CDR2 SFDVKD. The CDR3 runs 14 residues. The junction had 3 bases not matched to a gene; V was cut back by 7 bases and J by 1 base. The CDR3, as DNA: TGTGCCACCAGGGGAGGGCCTTCCTACAATGAGCAGTTCTTC. The encoded protein is CATRGGPSYNEQFF.

The gene calls are TRBV29-1 and TRBJ2-6; unclear D gene. This CDR3 region has 12 residues. V was pared by 3 bases and J by 3 bases, with 3 bases between. The germline CDR1 and CDR2 sequences are SQVTM and ANQGSEA. The CDR3 is CSVDGGANVLTF. CDR3 coding DNA: TGCAGCGTTGACGGTGGGGCCAACGTCCTGACTTTC. Full variable domain (rest looked up from reference TRBV29-1 and TRBJ2-6): SAVISQKPSRDICQRGTSLTIQCQVDSQVTMMFWYRQQPGQSLTLIATANQGSEATYESGFVIDKFPISRPNLTFSTLTVSNMSPEDSSIYLCSVDGGANVLTFGAGSRLTVL.

This rearrangement joins TRBV11-2 to TRBJ2-5, with D maybe TRBD2 (7 bases). The CDR3 has 16 residues. V lost 0 bases, J lost 4 bases, and 15 bases lay in between. The germline gives CDR1 SGHAT, CDR2 FQNNGV. CDR3 sequence (DNA): TGTGCCAGCAGCTTAGATCGGGCAGGGGAGGGAGAGACCCAGTACTTC. Amino acids: CASSLDRAGEGETQYF.

This clonotype was seen ten or more times. The chain links TRBV4-1 to TRBJ2-5; 7 bases line up with TRBD2. V trimming: 0 bases; J trimming: 5 bases; junction bases outside the gene matches: 6. The CDR3 runs to 15 residues. Germline assignment: CDR1 MGHRA and CDR2 YSYEKL. CDR3 region: CASSQDGRAGETQYF. CDR3 nucleotide sequence: TGCGCCAGCAGCCAAGATGGGAGGGCCGGGGAGACCCAGTACTTC.

The chain is built from TRBV20-1 and TRBJ2-3; 10 nucleotides agree with TRBD2. The germline V gene has CDR1 DFQATT and CDR2 SNEGSKA (reference sequence). The CDR3 sequence is 14 residues long. The V segment lost 6 bases and the J segment 6 bases; nucleotides outside the gene matches: 9. CDR3 sequence (DNA): TGCAGTGCAACTAGCGGGGCGGCCATGGATACGCAGTATTTT. As protein: CSATSGAAMDTQYF.